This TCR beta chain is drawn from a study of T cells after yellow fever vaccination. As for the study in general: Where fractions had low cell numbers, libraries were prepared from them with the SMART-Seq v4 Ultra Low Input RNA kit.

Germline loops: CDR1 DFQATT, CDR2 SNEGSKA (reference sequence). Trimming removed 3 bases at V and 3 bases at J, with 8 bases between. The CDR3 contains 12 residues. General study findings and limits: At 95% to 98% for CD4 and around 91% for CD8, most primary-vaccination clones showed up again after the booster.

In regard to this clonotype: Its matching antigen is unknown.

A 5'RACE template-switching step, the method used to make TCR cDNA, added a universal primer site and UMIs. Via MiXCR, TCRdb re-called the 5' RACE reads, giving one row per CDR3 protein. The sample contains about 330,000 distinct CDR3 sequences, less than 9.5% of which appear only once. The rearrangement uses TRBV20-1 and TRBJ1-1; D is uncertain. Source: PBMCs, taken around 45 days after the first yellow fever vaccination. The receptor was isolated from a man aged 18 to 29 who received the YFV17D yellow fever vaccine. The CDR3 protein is CSASRWDTEAFF. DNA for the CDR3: TGCAGTGCTAGCCGGTGGGACACTGAAGCTTTCTTT.